This T cell receptor (beta chain) comes out of a study of T cells in Graves' hyperthyroidism and ophthalmopathy. Deletions cut 0 bases from V and 7 bases from J, with 17 bases between. Germline-derived CDR1 and CDR2 are SGHRS and YFSETQ. The CDR3 sequence is 17 residues long. Amplified TCR beta CDR3 regions came from RNA transcripts. Primed by the HTBI set, a first-round RT-PCR was run on the TCR CDR3. In TCRdb, the multiplex PCR reads were re-called with MiXCR into one record per CDR3 protein. This sample yields approximately 530,000 distinct CDR3 sequences, of which over 15% are seen a single time; more than 15% belongs to the top ten.

The chain joins TRBV5-1 to TRBJ1-6; no reliable D call. Source material: blood. This sequence was found in a woman aged 18-30 years with Graves' hyperthyroidism. The CDR3 DNA follows: TGCGCCAGCAGCTTGGCCCCTCCCGGGGTCGGGAATTCACCCCTCCACTTT. Protein: CASSLAPPGVGNSPLHF.